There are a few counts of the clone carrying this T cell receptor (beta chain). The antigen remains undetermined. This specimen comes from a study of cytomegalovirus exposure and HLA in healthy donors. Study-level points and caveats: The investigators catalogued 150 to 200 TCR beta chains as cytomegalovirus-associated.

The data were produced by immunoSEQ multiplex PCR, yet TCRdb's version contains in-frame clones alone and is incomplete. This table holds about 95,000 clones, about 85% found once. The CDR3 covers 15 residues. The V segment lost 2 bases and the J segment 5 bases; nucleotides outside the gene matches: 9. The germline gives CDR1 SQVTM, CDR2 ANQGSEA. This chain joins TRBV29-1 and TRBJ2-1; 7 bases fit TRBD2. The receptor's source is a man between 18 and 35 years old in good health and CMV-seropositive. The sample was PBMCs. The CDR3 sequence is CSVERAGDPNNEQFF. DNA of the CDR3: TGCAGCGTTGAAAGGGCGGGGGACCCAAACAATGAGCAGTTCTTC.